A single sample gave rise to the 32 T cell receptor beta chains below, sequenced in a study of blood T cell repertoires in COVID-19. Here immunoSEQ multiplex PCR was the method, and the copy in TCRdb shows in-frame clones only, minus some. The data hold about 15,000 clones, with approximately 88% observed a single time. Input material: peripheral blood. Source of these receptors: a human donor with active COVID-19. The donor label of this sample is uncertain.

The chain joins TRBV4-1 to TRBJ1-4, with 10 bases matching TRBD1. There are 15 residues in the CDR3. Germline V CDR1 and CDR2: MGHRA, YSYEKL. J was trimmed by 10 bases and V by 1 base; bases with no gene match: 6. The CDR3, as DNA: TGCGCCAGCAGCCAAGGTTTGACAGGGGGCGGAAAACTGTTTTTT. This codes for CASSQGLTGGGKLFF.

V gene TRBV2 combines with J gene TRBJ2-5, with D perhaps TRBD2 (6 bases). In germline, CDR1 is SNHLY, CDR2 FYNNEI. This CDR3 comprises 13 residues. Trimming took off 5 bases at V and 5 bases at J, with 12 bases between the two ends. As DNA, the CDR3 is TGTGCCAGCAGTAGGGCGGGGATGGAGACCCAGTACTTC. Translation: CASSRAGMETQYF.

The V call is TRBV28, the J call TRBJ1-1, with 9 bases lining up with TRBD1. The V gene end was trimmed by 4 bases and the J gene end by 6 bases; junction bases not matched to a gene: 3. There are 13 residues in the CDR3. Per germline, CDR1 MDHEN and CDR2 SYDVKM. CDR3 sequence (DNA): TGTGCCAGCAGTTCGGGGACAGGGCCTGAAGCTTTCTTT. It specifies CASSSGTGPEAFF.

This chain connects TRBV5-1 to TRBJ2-7; D gene unclear. V shed 0 bases and J shed 3 bases, with 10 bases lying between them. Germline CDR1 reads SGHRS; CDR2 reads YFSETQ. The CDR3 has 14 amino acids. The CDR3 DNA reads as TGCGCCAGCAGCTTGGATTTCTCCAGCTACGAGCAGTACTTC. Its translation: CASSLDFSSYEQYF.

The chain employs TRBV5-1 and TRBJ2-3; 7 bases are shared with TRBD1. Germline CDR1 reads SGHRS; CDR2 reads YFSETQ. The CDR3 runs 15 residues. Unmatched junction bases numbered 13, after V lost 4 bases and J lost 8 bases. CDR3 bases: TGCGCCAGCAGCGAGGGACAGTGGAAGGGCGGTACGCAGTATTTT. It encodes CASSEGQWKGGTQYF.

A remark on this clone: One end of the junction is discordant with germline, which a read error may explain. The CDR3 loop reads CASSPDPWETQYF. For the CDR3, the DNA is TGTGCCAGCAGTCCAGACCCTTGGGAGACTCAGTACTTC. The chain links TRBV12-3 or TRBV12-4 to TRBJ2-5; D is perhaps TRBD2 (5 bases). CDR3 size: 13 residues.

This clone was seen more than once but under ten times. The chain links TRBV28 to TRBJ2-7, with a possible D match to TRBD1 (6 bases). V was cut by 6 bases and J by 3 bases, with 9 bases left in between. In germline, CDR1 is MDHEN, CDR2 SYDVKM. The CDR3 has 12 residues. This chain's CDR3 is CASRDRYYEQYF. As DNA, the CDR3 is TGTGCCAGCAGGGACAGATACTACGAGCAGTACTTC.

The CDR3 sequence: CASSLSQSMGYTF. Written as DNA, the CDR3 is TGTGCCAGCAGTTTATCGCAAAGCATGGGCTACACCTTC. V usage is TRBV28 and J usage is TRBJ1-2; no reliable D call. The CDR3 runs to 13 residues. Germline CDR1 reads MDHEN; CDR2 reads SYDVKM. The V gene lost 1 base and the J gene lost 8 bases, with 11 bases spanning the gap.

Remarks on this clone: The junction departs from the called germline gene at one end, perhaps through a read error. This rearrangement joins TRBV7-7 to TRBJ2-1, with no clear D. This CDR3 comprises 13 residues. Germline CDR1 reads SSHAT; CDR2 reads FNYEAQ (reference sequence). The CDR3 nucleotides are TGTGCTAGCAGCTACGGTCACGGAGATGAGCAGTTCTTC. As protein: CASSYGHGDEQFF.

The chain employs TRBV7-9 and TRBJ2-3; 8 bases agree with TRBD1. The V and J ends lost 6 bases and 2 bases, in that order; junction bases with no gene match: 4. CDR3 length: 14 amino acids. Germline V gene sequence: CDR1 SEHNR, CDR2 FQNEAQ (reference sequence). CDR3 residues: CASRKTGDTDTQYF. The CDR3 DNA is TGTGCCAGCAGAAAGACAGGGGACACAGATACGCAGTATTTT. Looking up the rest from reference TRBV7-9 and TRBJ2-3 gives the full variable domain: DTGVSQNPRHKITKRGQNVTFRCDPISEHNRLYWYRQTLGQGPEFLTYFQNEAQLEKSRLLSDRFSAERPKGSFSTLEIQRTEQGDSAMYLCASRKTGDTDTQYFGPGTRLTVL.

The count of this clone is one. The rearrangement joins TRBV4-2 to TRBJ2-5; 8 positions agree with TRBD2. The J segment lost 1 base and the V segment lost 0 bases, leaving 1 base of the junction unmatched. The CDR3 totals 15 residues. Germline values: CDR1 LGHNA, CDR2 YNFKEQ. CDR3 protein: CASSQETSGQETQYF. The CDR3 DNA sequence: TGTGCCAGCAGCCAAGAAACTAGCGGCCAAGAGACCCAGTACTTC.

This rearrangement joins TRBV10-3 to TRBJ2-1; 12 positions agree with TRBD2. V lost 4 bases and J lost 7; bases outside the gene matches: 5. Germline loops: CDR1 ENHRY, CDR2 SYGVKD. This CDR3 is 15 amino acids long. The CDR3 region is CAISGGLAGTNEQFF. CDR3 in DNA: TGTGCCATCAGTGGGGGACTAGCGGGTACAAATGAGCAGTTCTTC.

As concerns this clone: The junction departs from germline at one end; a sequencing error may be responsible. The J gene is TRBJ2-7, the V gene TRBV7-7, with 8 bases lining up with TRBD2. Germline CDR1 and CDR2: SSHAT and FNYEAQ (reference sequence). The CDR3 covers 15 residues. CDR3 coding DNA: TGTGCTAGCAGCTTAGGACGGGGGGGGTCCTACGAGCAGTACTTC. Its protein is CASSLGRGGSYEQYF. Drawing the rest from reference TRBV7-7 and TRBJ2-7, the complete variable domain is GAGVSQSPRYKVTKRGQDVTLRCDPISSHATLYWYQQALGQGPEFLTYFNYEAQPDKSGLPSDRFSAERPEGSISTLTIQRTEQRDSAMYRCASSLGRGGSYEQYFGPGTRLTVT.

V and J are TRBV9 and TRBJ1-6, with 11 bases identical to TRBD1. Looked up from germline, CDR1 is SGDLS and CDR2 is YYNGEE. V lost 3 bases and J lost 13; bases outside the gene matches: 6. This CDR3 region has 14 residues. CDR3 DNA sequence: TGTGCCAGCAGCGCCGGGACAGGGGGGTCGCCCCTCCACTTT. Its translation is CASSAGTGGSPLHF.

The chain is built from TRBV30 and TRBJ1-1; a weak D match, TRBD1 (6 bases). Per the germline V gene, CDR1 is GTSNPN and CDR2 is SVGIG (reference sequence). CDR3 length equals 12 residues. Trimming took 8 bases from V and 2 from J, leaving 12 bases between them. The CDR3: CAHNRVNTEAFF. CDR3 nucleotides: TGTGCCCACAACAGGGTAAACACTGAAGCTTTCTTT. Looking up the rest from reference TRBV30 and TRBJ1-1 gives the full variable domain: SQTIHQWPATLVQPVGSPLSLECTVEGTSNPNLYWYRQAAGRGLQLLFYSVGIGQISSEVPQNLSASRPQDRQFILSSKKLLLSDSGFYLCAHNRVNTEAFFGQGTRLTVV.

This CDR3 is CASSRTGVETQYF. The CDR3, as DNA: TGTGCCAGCAGCCGGACCGGGGTGGAGACCCAGTACTTC. V gene TRBV7-9 combines with J gene TRBJ2-5; possible D gene TRBD2, 5 bases. Germline assignment: CDR1 SEHNR and CDR2 FQNEAQ (reference sequence). Between the trimmed V and J ends, which lost 5 bases and 5 bases, there was a span of 12 bases. The CDR3 has 13 amino acids. Variable domain in full (rest from reference TRBV7-9 and TRBJ2-5): DTGVSQNPRHKITKRGQNVTFRCDPISEHNRLYWYRQTLGQGPEFLTYFQNEAQLEKSRLLSDRFSAERPKGSFSTLEIQRTEQGDSAMYLCASSRTGVETQYFGPGTRLLVL.

The chain uses TRBV11-1 and TRBJ1-4; tentative D call: TRBD1 (6 bases). Germline CDR1 is SGHAT and CDR2 is FQDESV (reference sequence). The CDR3 is made up of 14 amino acids. Trimming took 5 bases from V and 8 from J, leaving 15 bases between them. CDR3 sequence: CASSRTQGGEKLFF. The CDR3, as DNA: TGTGCCAGCAGCCGTACACAGGGTGGGGAAAAACTGTTTTTT.

J is TRBJ2-7 and V is TRBV30; TRBD1 aligns across 8 bases. Trimming at V came to 5 bases and at J to 3 bases, leaving 9 bases not matched to a gene. The CDR3 is 14 amino acids. The germline gives CDR1 GTSNPN, CDR2 SVGIG (reference sequence). CDR3 in amino acids: CAWAPDRGYYEQYF. CDR3 bases: TGTGCCTGGGCCCCCGACAGGGGATACTACGAGCAGTACTTC.

The chain employs TRBV21-1 and TRBJ1-1; the tabulated D call, TRBD1, remains unverified against the DNA. TRBV21-1 corresponds to a pseudogene. This CDR3 has 14 residues. The CDR3 DNA follows: TGTGCCAGCAGAGACAGGGGGCGCGTGACTGAAGCTTTCTTT. It is translated as CASRDRGRVTEAFF.

The rearrangement joins TRBV6-2 or TRBV6-3 to TRBJ2-2; 9 bases map to TRBD1. This CDR3 spans 16 amino acids. CDR1 MNHEY and CDR2 SVGEGT come from the germline V gene. With V trimmed by 2 bases and J by 7 bases, 8 bases remained unmatched. The CDR3 here is CASSYPLQGAIGELFF. As DNA, the CDR3 is TGTGCCAGCAGTTACCCGCTACAGGGGGCGATCGGGGAGCTGTTTTTT.

The rearrangement links TRBV18 to TRBJ2-7; 9 bases align to TRBD2. CDR1 is KGHSH and CDR2 is LQKENI in the germline V gene. The CDR3 has 16 amino acids. V was clipped by 6 bases and J by 7 bases; unmatched bases: 16. The CDR3 sequence: CASSTRKLAGVEEQYF. The CDR3 DNA follows: TGTGCCAGCTCCACCCGCAAGTTAGCGGGAGTTGAGGAGCAGTACTTC.

The rearrangement links TRBV5-6 to TRBJ2-5, with 8 bases that match TRBD1. From germline, CDR1 is SGHDT and CDR2 YYEEEE. The CDR3 has 16 residues. Trimming took 4 bases from V and 1 from J; bases not matched to a gene: 9. CDR3 region: CASSQVGQGAQETQYF. The DNA for the CDR3 is TGTGCCAGCAGCCAGGTTGGGCAGGGGGCCCAAGAGACCCAGTACTTC.

The chain uses TRBV19 and TRBJ2-3, with TRBD2 matching 8 bases. Germline lookup yields CDR1 LNHDA and CDR2 SQIVND (reference sequence). Trimming at V came to 5 bases and at J to 5 bases, leaving 3 bases not matched to a gene. The CDR3 spans 13 residues. CDR3 DNA: TGTGCCAGTAGTGACAGCGGGAGAGATACGCAGTATTTT. Protein: CASSDSGRDTQYF.

The rearrangement links TRBV28 to TRBJ1-4; D call uncertain. The CDR3 sequence is 15 residues long. Germline loops: CDR1 MDHEN, CDR2 SYDVKM. V dropped 3 bases and J dropped 2 bases, with 10 bases sitting between them. The DNA of the CDR3 is TGTGCCAGCAGTTTCACGCAGATGACTAATGAAAAACTGTTTTTT. It specifies CASSFTQMTNEKLFF.

The chain combines TRBV28 with TRBJ1-2; 7 bases match TRBD1. Germline V gene data show CDR1 as MDHEN and CDR2 as SYDVKM. The V and J ends lost 7 bases and 5 bases, in that order; junction bases with no gene match: 10. This CDR3 comprises 14 residues. CDR3 nucleotide sequence: TGTGCCAGCACCTTCGGGACAGCAACATATGGCTACACCTTC. Translating it yields CASTFGTATYGYTF.

Concerning this clone itself: The junction departs from the called germline gene at one end, perhaps through a read error. The chain recombines TRBV7-7 with TRBJ2-5; 7 bases are shared with TRBD2. This CDR3 spans 15 amino acids. Germline values: CDR1 SSHAT, CDR2 FNYEAQ (reference sequence). The CDR3 reads CASSGLVGTAETQYF. CDR3 nucleotides: TGTGCTAGCAGCGGACTAGTGGGGACCGCTGAGACCCAGTACTTC. The whole variable domain, filled in from reference TRBV7-7 and TRBJ2-5, reads GAGVSQSPRYKVTKRGQDVTLRCDPISSHATLYWYQQALGQGPEFLTYFNYEAQPDKSGLPSDRFSAERPEGSISTLTIQRTEQRDSAMYRCASSGLVGTAETQYFGPGTRLLVL.

The chain uses TRBV18 and TRBJ1-2; D is undetermined. With 2 bases removed from V and 8 bases from J, the gap between germline ends came to 6 bases. CDR3 size: 11 residues. Germline V gene data show CDR1 as KGHSH and CDR2 as LQKENI. CDR3 region: CASSPEGGYTF. CDR3 DNA: TGTGCCAGCTCACCAGAGGGAGGCTACACCTTC.

The chain couples TRBV6-4 to TRBJ2-5; 13 bases line up with TRBD2. The V and J ends lost 6 bases and 5 bases, in that order; junction bases with no gene match: 9. This CDR3 comprises 16 residues. Germline V gene lookup returns CDR1 MRHNA and CDR2 SNTAGT. Written as DNA, the CDR3 is TGTGCCAGCAGAGGACTAGCGGGGGCCGAAGGGGAGACCCAGTACTTC. It yields the protein CASRGLAGAEGETQYF.

This chain uses TRBV5-1 with TRBJ2-3; D is unclear. V lost 4 bases, J lost 2 bases, and 11 bases lay in between. Germline CDR1 SGHRS, CDR2 YFSETQ. CDR3 length equals 14 residues. The CDR3 coding sequence is TGCGCCAGCAGCCTAGAGGCGTTCACAGATACGCAGTATTTT. Amino acid sequence: CASSLEAFTDTQYF.

V is TRBV29-1 and J is TRBJ2-1; 9 nucleotides agree with TRBD2. The CDR3 contains 14 residues. CDR1 and CDR2 from the germline V gene are SQVTM and ANQGSEA. Losses at the gene ends were 3 bases for V and 3 bases for J; bases not matched to a gene: 3. Written as DNA, the CDR3 is TGCAGCGTTGACAGCGGGAGGCGCTACAATGAGCAGTTCTTC. This gives the protein CSVDSGRRYNEQFF.

As to this clone: At one end the junction does not follow the germline gene, possibly because of a read error. The chain combines TRBV20-1 with TRBJ1-2; D call uncertain. Germline V CDR1 and CDR2: DFQATT, SNEGSKA (reference sequence). The CDR3 runs 10 residues. CDR3 in DNA: TGCAGTGTAGTTAACCATGGCTACACCTTC. Translated, it gives CSVVNHGYTF.

V and J are TRBV7-2 and TRBJ1-1; tentatively, D is TRBD1 (6 bases). CDR3 length: 15 amino acids. V dropped 2 bases and J dropped 1 base, with 11 bases sitting between them. In germline, CDR1 is SGHTA, CDR2 FQGNSA. The CDR3 DNA is TGTGCCAGCAGCTTACATCAGGGGCAGAACACTGAAGCTTTCTTT. Residues: CASSLHQGQNTEAFF.